Given below is one T cell receptor beta chain in context. Its cognate antigen has yet to be identified. No qualities accompany the bases; no much larger clone lies one base away. Different DNA sequences within this sample yield the same CDR3. The data derive from a study of early stage breast cancer tumors (dated by TCRdb to 2016 to 2017). Study-level background: Of the roughly 15 invasive breast tumors, roughly 12 were found to be estrogen receptor-positive, progesterone receptor-positive and HER2-negative. Of the approximately twelve ER+/PR+/HER2- tumors, eight were classified as invasive ductal carcinomas and four as invasive lobular carcinomas. The average read coverage per sample was around 10-fold. A total of 2,651,842 templates, representing under 1.1 million unique clonotypes, were detected across all samples. Overall study outcomes, separate from this receptor: Repertoires from blood and normal breast were more alike than repertoires from blood and tumor, and in about 85% of the 16 patients, comparing each tissue with blood separated tumor from normal. Tumors showed roughly 2.5-fold higher T cell density and higher clonality than adjacent normal breast tissue. Enriched TCRB sequences shared across patients were found to be mostly commonly generated sequences that were unlikely to play an important role in the tumor microenvironment. Because the cohort was small, a breakdown by tumor subtype could not be done. Bulk genomic DNA sequencing of unsorted cells missed chain pairing and functional markers such as CD4, CD8 and FOXP3.

Two independent genomic DNA replicates were amplified for each sample, with approximately 0.5 ug used for blood and about 1.5 ug for tumor or normal breast. TCRB sequencing of genomic DNA was carried out with the ImmunoSeq Intro kit according to the manufacturer's instructions. Multiplex PCR ran around 30 cycles with proprietary primers and spike-in control sequences for absolute quantification. An 87-bp fragment spanning the CDR3 and flanking V and J genes was sequenced with single-end 150-bp reads. Seven samples, with two replicates for each sample, were multiplexed per lane of an Illumina MiSeq using version 3.0 chemistry. As for the authors' bioinformatics: Raw data were processed by the vendor's proprietary pipeline, with both replicates merged into one result per sample. To define clonotypes, the study grouped productive rearrangements that shared the V-gene family, CDR3 amino acid sequence and J-gene segment. Clonality was computed as 1 minus the normalized Shannon entropy (Pielou evenness) of TCRB abundances. To estimate T cell density, the total number of templates was divided by the number of input cells, which was inferred from the amount of DNA input. Recon with default parameters was used to estimate total repertoire diversity and clonality. A clonotype counted as tumor-enriched if its abundance in tumor exceeded 0.1% and was at least 32-fold higher than its abundance in normal breast. TCRdb stores this immuneACCESS table with in-frame sequences only. Part of the clones is absent; in the studies checked, under half of the shortfall reflects unresolved V genes, and no reason is known for the rest. The D gene and trimming were derived from the DNA, and the V and J assignments and clone size from that table. The sample includes tens of thousands of clones, with 70% to 80% observed a single time. The ten most abundant clones make up over 6% of the sample.

The study profiled bulk TCR beta-chain repertoires in matched peripheral blood, tumor and adjacent normal breast tissue taken from fewer than 20 patients with early-stage breast cancer. Before surgery, about 4.5-11 mL of whole blood was collected into EDTA tubes and then processed within 2 hours. Ficoll-Paque centrifugation in SepMate-50 tubes was used to isolate peripheral blood mononuclear cells. PBMCs were cryopreserved in aliquots of about 2 to 4 million cells in 90% FBS with around 10% DMSO and kept in liquid nitrogen. Genomic DNA was extracted with the Qiagen AllPrep DNA/RNA Mini kit. This TCR was sampled from a person between 55 and 70 years old with breast cancer. What was sequenced was blood.

The nucleotides are TGTGCCAGCTCACCAGATGGAAACACCATATATTTT. Protein translation: CASSPDGNTIYF. The V and J segments used are TRBV18 and TRBJ1-3, with the D gene too uncertain to name. The CDR3 measures 12 amino acids from cysteine to phenylalanine. Only the CDR3 portion is preserved as DNA: 36 bases, with reading frame beginning at the first base. Trimming at the junction amounts to 2 bases on V and 3 bases on J, and the germline ends lie 2 bases apart. CDR1 is given as KGHSH and CDR2 as LQKENI, both from the germline V gene.